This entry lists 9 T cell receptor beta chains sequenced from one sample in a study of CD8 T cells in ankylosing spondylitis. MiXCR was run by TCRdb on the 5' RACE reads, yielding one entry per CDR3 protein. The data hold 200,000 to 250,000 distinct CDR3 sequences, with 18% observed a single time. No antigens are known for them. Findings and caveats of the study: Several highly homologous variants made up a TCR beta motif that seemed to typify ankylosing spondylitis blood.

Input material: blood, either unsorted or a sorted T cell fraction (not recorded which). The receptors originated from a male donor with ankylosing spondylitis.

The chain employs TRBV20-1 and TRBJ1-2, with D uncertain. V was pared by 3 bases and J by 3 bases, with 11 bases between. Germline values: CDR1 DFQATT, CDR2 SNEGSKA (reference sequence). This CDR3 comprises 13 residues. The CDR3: CSASGLEYYGYTF. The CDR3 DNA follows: TGCAGTGCTAGTGGTTTGGAGTACTATGGCTACACCTTC.

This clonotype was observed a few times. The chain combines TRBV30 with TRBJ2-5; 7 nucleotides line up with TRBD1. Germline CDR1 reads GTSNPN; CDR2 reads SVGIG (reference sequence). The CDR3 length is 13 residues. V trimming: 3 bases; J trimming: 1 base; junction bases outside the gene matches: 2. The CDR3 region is CAWSRDSQETQYF. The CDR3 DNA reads TGTGCCTGGAGCCGGGACAGCCAAGAGACCCAGTACTTC. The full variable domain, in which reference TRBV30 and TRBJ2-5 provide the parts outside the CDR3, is SQTIHQWPATLVQPVGSPLSLECTVEGTSNPNLYWYRQAAGRGLQLLFYSVGIGQISSEVPQNLSASRPQDRQFILSSKKLLLSDSGFYLCAWSRDSQETQYFGPGTRLLVL.

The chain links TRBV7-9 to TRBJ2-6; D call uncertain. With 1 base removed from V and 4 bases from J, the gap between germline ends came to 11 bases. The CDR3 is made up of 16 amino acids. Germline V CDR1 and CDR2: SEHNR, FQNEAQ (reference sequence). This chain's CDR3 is CASSLVPLGGANVLTF. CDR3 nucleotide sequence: TGTGCCAGCAGCTTAGTGCCTTTAGGAGGGGCCAACGTCCTGACTTTC.

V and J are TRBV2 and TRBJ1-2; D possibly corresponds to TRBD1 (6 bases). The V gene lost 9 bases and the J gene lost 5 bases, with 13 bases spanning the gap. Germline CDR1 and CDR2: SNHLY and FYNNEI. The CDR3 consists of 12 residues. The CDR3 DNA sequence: TGTGCCAGTTACAGGGAGGGGTATGGCTACACCTTC. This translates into CASYREGYGYTF. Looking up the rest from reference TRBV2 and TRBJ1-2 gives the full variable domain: EPEVTQTPSHQVTQMGQEVILRCVPISNHLYFYWYRQILGQKVEFLVSFYNNEISEKSEIFDDQFSVERPDGSNFTLKIRSTKLEDSAMYFCASYREGYGYTFGSGTRLTVV.

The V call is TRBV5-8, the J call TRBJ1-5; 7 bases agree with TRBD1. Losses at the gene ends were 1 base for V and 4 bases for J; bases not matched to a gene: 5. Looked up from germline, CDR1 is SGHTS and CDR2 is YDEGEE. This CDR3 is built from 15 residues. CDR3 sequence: CASSLPWTGNQPQHF. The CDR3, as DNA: TGTGCCAGCAGCTTGCCCTGGACAGGTAATCAGCCCCAGCATTTT.

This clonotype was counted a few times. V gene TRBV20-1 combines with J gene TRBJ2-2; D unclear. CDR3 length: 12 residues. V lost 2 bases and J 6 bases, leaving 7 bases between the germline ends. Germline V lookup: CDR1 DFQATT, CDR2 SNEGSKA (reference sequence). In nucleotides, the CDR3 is TGCAGTGCTAGACTAGTCTCCGGGGAGCTGTTTTTT. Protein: CSARLVSGELFF.

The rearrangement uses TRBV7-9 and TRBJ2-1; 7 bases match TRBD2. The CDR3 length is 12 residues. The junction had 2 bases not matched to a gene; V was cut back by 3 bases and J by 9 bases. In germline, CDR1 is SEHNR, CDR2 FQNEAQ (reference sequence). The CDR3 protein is CASSLGGTEQFF. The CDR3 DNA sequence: TGTGCCAGCAGCTTGGGAGGGACTGAGCAGTTCTTC.

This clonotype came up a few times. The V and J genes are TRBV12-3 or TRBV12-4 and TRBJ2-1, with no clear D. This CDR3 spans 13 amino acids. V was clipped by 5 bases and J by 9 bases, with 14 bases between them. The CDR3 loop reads CASSDGYVVEQFF. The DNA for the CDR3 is TGTGCCAGCAGTGACGGATACGTGGTTGAGCAGTTCTTC.

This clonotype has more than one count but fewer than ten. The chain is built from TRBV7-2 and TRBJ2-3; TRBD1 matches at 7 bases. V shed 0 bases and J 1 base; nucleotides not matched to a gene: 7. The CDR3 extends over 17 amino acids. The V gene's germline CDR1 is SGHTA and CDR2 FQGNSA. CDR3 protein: CASSLAGQGVGTDTQYF. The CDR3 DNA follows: TGTGCCAGCAGCTTAGCAGGCCAGGGGGTTGGCACAGATACGCAGTATTTT.